This record looks at one TCR beta chain sequence and its context. As yet, its antigen is unknown. The data derive from a study of cytomegalovirus exposure and HLA in healthy donors. Across the whole study: When 350 to 500 donors were genotyped, over 80% of them were found to fall in the Caucasian-associated ancestry cluster.

Amplification used 60 Vbeta primers and 13 Jbeta primers. Clones were read by immunoSEQ multiplex PCR, and TCRdb kept only the in-frame ones, dropping some. In the table there are roughly 180,000 clones, roughly 80% of which are singletons. General observations from the study: The authors enumerated around 150 TCR beta chains as linked to cytomegalovirus. DRB1 had the most TCR associations and HLA-C the fewest, a later analysis found, with rates varying by HLA locus. Being productive about 90% or about 30% of the time was typical of most TCR beta V segments in an earlier analysis.

Germline V gene data show CDR1 as MGHRA and CDR2 as YSYEKL. This CDR3 has 15 amino acids. J was trimmed by 2 bases and V by 4 bases; bases with no gene match: 6. This rearrangement joins TRBV4-1 to TRBJ2-3; TRBD1 matches at 7 bases. Input material: PBMCs. This receptor was obtained from a woman aged 18-30 years in good health and CMV-seronegative. CDR3: CASSPQGSYTDTQYF. The CDR3, as DNA: TGCGCCAGCAGCCCACAGGGGTCTTACACAGATACGCAGTATTTT.